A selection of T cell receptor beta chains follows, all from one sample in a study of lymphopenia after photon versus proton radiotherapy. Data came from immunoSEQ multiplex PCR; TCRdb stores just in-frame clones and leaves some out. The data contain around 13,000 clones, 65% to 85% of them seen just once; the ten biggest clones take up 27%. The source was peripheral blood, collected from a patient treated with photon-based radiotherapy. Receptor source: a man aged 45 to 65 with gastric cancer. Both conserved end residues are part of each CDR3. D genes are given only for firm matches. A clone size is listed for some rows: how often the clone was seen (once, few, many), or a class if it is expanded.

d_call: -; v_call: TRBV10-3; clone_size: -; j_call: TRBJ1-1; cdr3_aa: CAISDSTYSMNTEAFF; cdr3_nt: TGTGCCATCAGTGATTCCACTTATTCCATGAACACTGAAGCTTTCTTT
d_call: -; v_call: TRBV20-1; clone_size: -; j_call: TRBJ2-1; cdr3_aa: CSAPTGFEQFF; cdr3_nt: TGCAGTGCTCCTACAGGATTTGAGCAGTTCTTC
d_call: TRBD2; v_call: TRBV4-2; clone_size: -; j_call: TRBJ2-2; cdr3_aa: CASSPTSGGAAGELFF; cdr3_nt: TGTGCCAGCAGCCCGACTAGCGGGGGGGCCGCCGGGGAGCTGTTTTTT
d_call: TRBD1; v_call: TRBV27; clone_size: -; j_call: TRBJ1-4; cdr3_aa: CASSFRQGAEKLFF; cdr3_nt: TGTGCCAGCAGTTTTAGACAGGGTGCCGAAAAACTGTTTTTT
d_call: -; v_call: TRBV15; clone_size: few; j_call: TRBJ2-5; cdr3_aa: CATSREPKYQETQYF; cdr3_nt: TGTGCCACCAGCAGAGAACCGAAGTACCAAGAGACCCAGTACTTC
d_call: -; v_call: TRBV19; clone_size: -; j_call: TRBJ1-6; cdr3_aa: CASSIATSHSPLHF; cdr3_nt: TGTGCCAGTAGTATAGCAACCAGCCATTCACCCCTCCACTTT
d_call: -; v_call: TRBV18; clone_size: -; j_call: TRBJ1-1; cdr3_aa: CASSLPGTEAFF; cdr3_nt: TGTGCCAGCTCACTCCCCGGAACTGAAGCTTTCTTT
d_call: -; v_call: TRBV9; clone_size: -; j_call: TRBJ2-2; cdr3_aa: CASSAGTTNTGELFF; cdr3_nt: TGTGCCAGCAGCGCCGGGACAACGAACACCGGGGAGCTGTTTTTT
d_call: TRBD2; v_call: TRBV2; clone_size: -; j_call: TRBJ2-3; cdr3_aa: CASRFGTSGLGDTQYF; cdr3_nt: TGTGCCAGCAGATTTGGGACTAGCGGGCTAGGGGATACGCAGTATTTT
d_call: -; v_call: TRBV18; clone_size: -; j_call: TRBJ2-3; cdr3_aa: CASSAGIFGDTQYF; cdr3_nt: TGTGCCAGCTCGGCAGGCATCTTCGGAGATACGCAGTATTTT
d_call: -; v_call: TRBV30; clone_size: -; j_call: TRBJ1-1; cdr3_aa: CAWSMVSPLNTEAFF; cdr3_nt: TGTGCCTGGAGTATGGTGAGCCCTTTGAACACTGAAGCTTTCTTT
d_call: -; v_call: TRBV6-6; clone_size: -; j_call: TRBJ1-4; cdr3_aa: CASGQINEKLFF; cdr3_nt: TGTGCCAGCGGACAGATTAATGAAAAACTGTTTTTT
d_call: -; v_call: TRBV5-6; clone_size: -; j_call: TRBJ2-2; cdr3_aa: CASSLGQVPLTGELFF; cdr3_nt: TGTGCCAGCAGCTTGGGGCAGGTCCCCCTCACCGGGGAGCTGTTTTTT
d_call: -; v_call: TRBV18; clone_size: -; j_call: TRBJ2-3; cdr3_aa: CASSPRTQVPTDTQYF; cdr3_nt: TGTGCCAGCTCACCACGTACTCAGGTCCCCACAGATACGCAGTATTTT
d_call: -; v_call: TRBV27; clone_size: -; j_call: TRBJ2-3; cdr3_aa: CASSLSAGLNTQYF; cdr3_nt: TGTGCCAGCAGTTTATCGGCAGGTCTAAATACGCAGTATTTT
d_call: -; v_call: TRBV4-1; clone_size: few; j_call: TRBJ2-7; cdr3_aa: CASSGREVQYF; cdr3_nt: TGCGCCAGCAGCGGAAGGGAGGTGCAGTACTTC
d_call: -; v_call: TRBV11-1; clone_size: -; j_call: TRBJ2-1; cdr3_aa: CASSLTGQSYNEQFF; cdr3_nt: TGTGCCAGCAGCCTCACGGGACAATCCTACAATGAGCAGTTCTTC
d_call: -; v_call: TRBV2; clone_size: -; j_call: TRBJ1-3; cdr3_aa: CASSERSGNTIYF; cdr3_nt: TGTGCCAGCAGTGAACGCTCTGGAAACACCATATATTTT
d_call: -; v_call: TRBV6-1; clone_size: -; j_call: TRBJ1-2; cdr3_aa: CASSEWAPANYGYTF; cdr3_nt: TGTGCCAGCAGTGAATGGGCGCCGGCTAACTATGGCTACACCTTC
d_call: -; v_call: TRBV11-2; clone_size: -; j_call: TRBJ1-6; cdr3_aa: CASSLETAGSSYNSPLHF; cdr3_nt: TGTGCCAGCAGCTTAGAGACCGCCGGAAGCTCCTATAATTCACCCCTCCACTTT
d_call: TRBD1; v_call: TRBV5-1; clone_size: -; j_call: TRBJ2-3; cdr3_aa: CASSVRDRGADTQYF; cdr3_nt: TGCGCCAGCAGCGTCCGGGACAGGGGTGCAGATACGCAGTATTTT
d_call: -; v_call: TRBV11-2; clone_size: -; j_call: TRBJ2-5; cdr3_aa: CASSLVSWGTEETQYF; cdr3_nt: TGTGCCAGCAGCTTAGTCTCGTGGGGCACTGAAGAGACCCAGTACTTC
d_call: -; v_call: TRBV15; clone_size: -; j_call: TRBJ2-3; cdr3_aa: CATRSRDEDTQYF; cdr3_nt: TGTGCCACCAGAAGCAGGGATGAAGATACGCAGTATTTT
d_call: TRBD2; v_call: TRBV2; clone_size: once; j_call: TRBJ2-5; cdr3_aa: CASRGGLAQETQYF; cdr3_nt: TGTGCCAGCAGGGGGGGACTAGCCCAAGAGACCCAGTACTTC
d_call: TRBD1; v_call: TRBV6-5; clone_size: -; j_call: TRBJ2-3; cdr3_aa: CASSYDRGDTQYF; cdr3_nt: TGTGCCAGCAGTTACGACAGGGGTGATACGCAGTATTTT
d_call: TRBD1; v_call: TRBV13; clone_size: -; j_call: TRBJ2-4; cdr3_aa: CASSPGQGAGYIQYF; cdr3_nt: TGTGCCAGCAGCCCTGGACAGGGGGCGGGTTACATTCAGTACTTC
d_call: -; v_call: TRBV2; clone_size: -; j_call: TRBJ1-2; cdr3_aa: CASKGQGLSGYTF; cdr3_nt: TGTGCCAGCAAGGGGCAGGGGTTGTCGGGCTACACCTTC
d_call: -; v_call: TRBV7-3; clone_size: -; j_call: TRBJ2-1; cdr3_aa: CASSPSPTGLVAYNEQFF; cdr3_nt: TGTGCCAGCAGCCCCTCCCCGACGGGCTTGGTGGCGTACAATGAGCAGTTCTTC
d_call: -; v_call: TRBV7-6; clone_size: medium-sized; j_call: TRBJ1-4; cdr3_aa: CASSPTVKDEKLFF; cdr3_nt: TGTGCCAGCAGTCCGACAGTAAAGGACGAAAAACTGTTTTTT
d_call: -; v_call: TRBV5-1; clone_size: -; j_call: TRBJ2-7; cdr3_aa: CASSLDAHSYEQYF; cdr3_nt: TGCGCCAGCAGCTTGGACGCACACTCCTACGAGCAGTACTTC
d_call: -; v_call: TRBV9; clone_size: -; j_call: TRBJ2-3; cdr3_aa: CASSATGDNTDTQYF; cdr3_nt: TGTGCCAGCAGCGCGACAGGCGATAACACAGATACGCAGTATTTT
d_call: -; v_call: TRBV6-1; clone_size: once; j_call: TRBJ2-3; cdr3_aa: CASSAGGGWSTDTQYF; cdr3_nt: TGTGCCAGCAGTGCCGGAGGTGGGTGGAGCACAGATACGCAGTATTTT
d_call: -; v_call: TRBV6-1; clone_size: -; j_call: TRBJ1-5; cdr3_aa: CASSESGQQNQPQHF; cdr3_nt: TGTGCCAGCAGTGAAAGCGGACAGCAAAATCAGCCCCAGCATTTT
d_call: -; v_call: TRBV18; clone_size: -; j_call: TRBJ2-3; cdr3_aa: CASSPGTINYRTDTQYF; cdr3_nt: TGTGCCAGCTCACCCGGGACGATAAATTATAGGACAGATACGCAGTATTTT
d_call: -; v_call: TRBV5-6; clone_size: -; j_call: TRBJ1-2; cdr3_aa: CASSRDSSYGYTF; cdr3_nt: TGTGCCAGCAGCAGAGACAGTTCCTATGGCTACACCTTC
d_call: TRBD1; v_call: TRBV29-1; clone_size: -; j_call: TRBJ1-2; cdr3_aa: CSVLTGGNYGYTF; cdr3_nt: TGCAGCGTCCTGACAGGGGGTAACTATGGCTACACCTTC
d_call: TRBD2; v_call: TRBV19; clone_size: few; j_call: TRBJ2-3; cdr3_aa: CASSIGLGDTQYF; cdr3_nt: TGTGCCAGTAGTATTGGACTAGGGGATACGCAGTATTTT
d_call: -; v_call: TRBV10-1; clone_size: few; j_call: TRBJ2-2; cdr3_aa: CASSEISVGELFF; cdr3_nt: TGCGCCAGCAGTGAGATCAGTGTCGGGGAGCTGTTTTTT
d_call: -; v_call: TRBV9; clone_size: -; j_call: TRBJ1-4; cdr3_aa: CASSVGGRTDEKLFF; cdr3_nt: TGTGCCAGCAGCGTAGGGGGAAGAACAGATGAAAAACTGTTTTTT
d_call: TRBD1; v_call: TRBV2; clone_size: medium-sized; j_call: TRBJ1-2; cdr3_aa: CASTPDRGRDYGYTF; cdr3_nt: TGTGCCAGCACCCCCGACAGGGGGCGCGACTATGGCTACACCTTC
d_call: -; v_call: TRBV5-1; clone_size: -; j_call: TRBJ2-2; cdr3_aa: CASSIGRTNTGELFF; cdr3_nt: TGCGCCAGCAGCATTGGACGGACGAACACCGGGGAGCTGTTTTTT
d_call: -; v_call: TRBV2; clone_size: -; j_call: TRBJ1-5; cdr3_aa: CASTEGNQPQHF; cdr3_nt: TGTGCCAGCACTGAGGGCAATCAGCCCCAGCATTTT
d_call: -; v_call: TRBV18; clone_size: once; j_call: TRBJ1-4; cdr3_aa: CASSPGRGNEKLFF; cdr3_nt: TGTGCCAGCTCACCGGGCAGGGGAAATGAAAAACTGTTTTTT
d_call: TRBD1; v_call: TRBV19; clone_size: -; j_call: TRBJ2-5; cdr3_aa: CASSPDRATQETQYF; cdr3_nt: TGTGCCAGTAGCCCGGACAGGGCGACACAAGAGACCCAGTACTTC
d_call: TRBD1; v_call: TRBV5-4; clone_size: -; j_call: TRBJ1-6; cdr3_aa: CASSFWDRENSPLHF; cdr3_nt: TGTGCCAGCAGCTTTTGGGACAGGGAAAATTCACCCCTCCACTTT
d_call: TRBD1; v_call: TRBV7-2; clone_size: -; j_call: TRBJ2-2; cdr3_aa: CASSRTGQGFGGELFF; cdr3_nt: TGTGCCAGCAGCCGTACGGGACAGGGGTTCGGCGGGGAGCTGTTTTTT
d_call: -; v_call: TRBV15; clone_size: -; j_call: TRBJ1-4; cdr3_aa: CATSRGDANNEKLFF; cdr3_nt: TGTGCCACCAGCAGAGGAGACGCCAATAATGAAAAACTGTTTTTT
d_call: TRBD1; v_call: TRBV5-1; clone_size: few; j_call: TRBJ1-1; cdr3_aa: CASSLTGGGNEAFF; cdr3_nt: TGCGCCAGCAGCTTGACAGGGGGAGGCAATGAAGCTTTCTTT
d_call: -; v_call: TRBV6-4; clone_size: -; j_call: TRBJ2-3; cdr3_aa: CASSDSTASDTQYF; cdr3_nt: TGTGCCAGCAGTGACTCGACGGCTTCGGATACGCAGTATTTT
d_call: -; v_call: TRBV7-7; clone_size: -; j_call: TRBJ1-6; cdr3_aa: CASSLSVYSPLHF; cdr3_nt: TGTGCCAGCAGCTTATCTGTATATTCACCCCTCCACTTT
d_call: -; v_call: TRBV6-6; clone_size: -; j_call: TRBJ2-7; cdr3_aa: CASRQGGGPYEQYF; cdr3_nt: TGTGCCAGCAGACAAGGGGGGGGCCCCTACGAGCAGTACTTC